This T cell receptor beta chain was identified in a study of patients and donors after allogeneic stem cell transplantation (TCRdb year 2020). The library was produced with RT-PCR. Sequencing took place on a NextSeq 550. TCRdb ran its own pipeline on the public reads, namely fastp trimming at Q25 and MiXCR clone calling, and kept in-frame beta chains. Rows matching on CDR3 protein sequence are summarized as one entry with the most common DNA and genes. The sample table lists about 230,000 distinct CDR3 sequences, around an eighth of them with a count of one. The top ten clonotypes cover 11% of the sample. As regards this clonotype: Its cognate antigen has yet to be identified. Base qualities are not provided; no much larger clone lies one nucleotide away.

There are 13 amino acids in the CDR3, from cysteine to phenylalanine inclusive. This entry keeps only the CDR3 DNA: 39 bases, framed from base 1. Based on the germline V gene, the CDR1 and CDR2 sequences are MNHEY and SVGEGT. V is clipped by 5 bases and J by 4 bases, and the sequence between their germline boundaries is 10 bases long. The rearrangement joined TRBV6-2 or TRBV6-3 to TRBJ2-3; no D segment can be confidently identified. The sequenced material came from blood, either unsorted or a sorted T cell fraction (not recorded which). The sequence was obtained from a human donor who was either an allogeneic HSCT recipient or a stem cell or donor lymphocyte infusion donor (not recorded which). It is not recorded whose cells these are; they may come from a transplant donor. The CDR3 reads CASSRSQADTQYF. The sequenced DNA: TGTGCCAGCAGTAGGTCGCAGGCAGATACGCAGTATTTT.